The rows below give T cell receptor beta chains drawn from one sample of a study of cytomegalovirus exposure and HLA in healthy donors. The assay was immunoSEQ multiplex PCR, and TCRdb's table has in-frame clones only and misses some. The sample totals 96,000 or so clones. Material: PBMCs. These receptor sequences come from a woman aged 25 to 45 in good health and CMV-seronegative. Each CDR3 is given with its conserved first and last residue. A D gene is named only where the DNA matches it firmly.

v_call,d_call,j_call,cdr3_aa,cdr3_nt
TRBV6-5,TRBD1,TRBJ1-2,CASSNRGGGYTF,TGTGCCAGCAGTAACAGGGGCGGTGGCTACACCTTC
TRBV7-3,NA,TRBJ1-5,CASSLTPPKTVFNQPQHF,TGTGCCAGCAGCTTAACCCCCCCCAAGACAGTGTTTAATCAGCCCCAGCATTTT
TRBV29-1,NA,TRBJ2-2,CSVDGGRNTGELFF,TGCAGCGTTGACGGGGGACGCAACACCGGGGAGCTGTTTTTT
TRBV6-1,NA,TRBJ2-3,CASSVSGDDTQYF,TGTGCCAGCAGTGTTTCAGGGGACGATACGCAGTATTTT
TRBV7-3,TRBD1,TRBJ1-4,CASSTEDRGGRFRANEKLFF,TGTGCCAGCAGCACAGAGGACAGGGGCGGGCGTTTCAGGGCTAATGAAAAACTGTTTTTT
TRBV7-3,TRBD2,TRBJ2-2,CASSETPLAGEGTGELFF,TGTGCCAGCAGCGAAACCCCACTAGCGGGAGAGGGTACCGGGGAGCTGTTTTTT
TRBV25-1,NA,TRBJ2-7,CASSDTAGQYEQYF,TGTGCCAGCAGTGACACCGCGGGACAGTACGAGCAGTACTTC
TRBV11-1,TRBD2,TRBJ2-7,CASSSRTSGAYEQYF,TGTGCCAGCAGTTCGAGAACTAGCGGCGCCTACGAGCAGTACTTC
TRBV30,NA,TRBJ1-5,CAWSGGTSCGVNQSLWCWPQHF,TGTGCCTGGAGCGGGGGAACATCGTGCGGCGTGAATCAGAGTCTTTGGTGTTGGCCCCAGCATTTT
TRBV30,TRBD2,TRBJ2-3,CAWTRGGPTDTQYF,TGTGCCTGGACCCGGGGAGGGCCCACAGATACGCAGTATTTT
TRBV7-2,TRBD2,TRBJ2-2,CASSLFAGVTGELFF,TGTGCCAGCAGCTTATTTGCGGGAGTCACCGGGGAGCTGTTTTTT
TRBV7-9,TRBD1,TRBJ1-1,CASSVLGQTNTEAFF,TGTGCCAGCAGCGTTTTGGGACAGACGAACACTGAAGCTTTCTTT
TRBV7-2,TRBD1,TRBJ2-3,CASTKGGQGYTDTQYF,TGTGCCAGCACTAAAGGGGGCCAGGGCTACACAGATACGCAGTATTTT
TRBV5-6,TRBD1,TRBJ1-1,CASSLAVEGAPEAFF,TGTGCCAGCAGCTTGGCCGTGGAGGGGGCACCCGAAGCTTTCTTT
TRBV6-5,TRBD1,TRBJ2-7,CASTHPDRGYEQYF,TGTGCCAGCACCCACCCTGACAGGGGATACGAGCAGTACTTC
TRBV28,NA,TRBJ1-1,CASRGRQGMNTEAFF,TGTGCCAGCAGGGGAAGGCAGGGGATGAACACTGAAGCTTTCTTT
TRBV30,TRBD1,TRBJ1-4,CAWSTGTADEKLFF,TGTGCCTGGAGTACCGGGACAGCTGATGAAAAACTGTTTTTT
TRBV6-4,NA,TRBJ2-2,CASSEEGFSGELFF,TGTGCCAGCAGTGAGGAGGGTTTCTCCGGGGAGCTGTTTTTT
TRBV28,NA,TRBJ1-5,CASSLVLYQPQHF,TGTGCCAGCAGTTTAGTACTATATCAGCCCCAGCATTTT
TRBV7-2,NA,TRBJ2-3,CASSLRGGLDTQYF,TGTGCCAGCAGCTTGAGAGGGGGATTGGATACGCAGTATTTT
TRBV15,TRBD1,TRBJ1-5,CATSRDPTGGNQPQHF,TGTGCCACCAGCAGGGACCCCACAGGGGGCAATCAGCCCCAGCATTTT
TRBV2,NA,TRBJ2-1,CASSTTWPGDNEQFF,TGTGCCAGCAGCACGACATGGCCCGGGGACAATGAGCAGTTCTTC
TRBV4-2,TRBD1,TRBJ2-5,CASSQAYAGTAETQYF,TGTGCCAGCAGCCAAGCCTACGCCGGGACAGCTGAGACCCAGTACTTC
TRBV9,NA,TRBJ1-6,CASSVGGGGGSPLHF,TGTGCCAGCAGCGTAGGTGGAGGGGGGGGTTCACCCCTCCACTTT
TRBV5-4,TRBD2,TRBJ2-3,CASSPRVAGGTDTQYF,TGTGCCAGCAGCCCCAGGGTAGCGGGGGGAACAGATACGCAGTATTTT
TRBV7-9,TRBD1,TRBJ2-7,CASSPRGLYEQYF,TGTGCCAGCAGCCCTAGGGGGCTCTACGAGCAGTACTTC
TRBV4-1,TRBD1,TRBJ1-1,CASSQGSGQGRTEAFF,TGCGCCAGCAGCCAAGGTTCAGGACAGGGCCGCACTGAAGCTTTCTTT
TRBV5-4,TRBD1,TRBJ2-3,CASSIGPGQGASDTQYF,TGTGCCAGCAGCATAGGACCGGGACAGGGGGCGTCAGATACGCAGTATTTT
TRBV27,NA,TRBJ2-4,CASSLSPRGRNIQYF,TGTGCCAGCAGTTTAAGTCCCCGGGGTCGAAACATTCAGTACTTC
TRBV5-4,NA,TRBJ2-7,CASSPGSPYEQYF,TGTGCCAGCAGCCCAGGTTCCCCCTACGAGCAGTACTTC
TRBV5-1,NA,TRBJ1-3,CASSLDSSGNTIYF,TGCGCCAGCAGCTTGGACAGCTCTGGAAACACCATATATTTT
TRBV7-2,NA,TRBJ1-2,CASSFGGDYGYTF,TGTGCCAGCAGCTTCGGGGGGGACTATGGCTACACCTTC
TRBV19,NA,TRBJ2-1,CASSIIQGLRNEQFF,TGTGCCAGTAGTATAATCCAGGGTTTACGCAATGAGCAGTTCTTC
TRBV4-1,TRBD1,TRBJ1-3,CASSQHRGESGNTIYF,TGCGCCAGCAGCCAACACAGGGGAGAGTCTGGAAACACCATATATTTT
TRBV29-1,TRBD1,TRBJ2-5,CSVEGTGFFQETQYF,TGCAGCGTTGAAGGGACAGGATTCTTCCAAGAGACCCAGTACTTC
TRBV19,NA,TRBJ1-5,CASSGDIRSNQPQHF,TGTGCCAGTAGTGGGGACATTCGTAGCAATCAGCCCCAGCATTTT
TRBV9,TRBD2,TRBJ2-5,CASSMTSATETQYF,TGTGCCAGCAGCATGACTAGCGCTACAGAGACCCAGTACTTC
TRBV6-5,TRBD1,TRBJ1-2,CASSYQNRGRGYTF,TGTGCCAGCAGTTACCAAAACAGGGGAAGGGGCTACACCTTC
TRBV4-1,NA,TRBJ2-1,CASSQPKRAGNEQFF,TGCGCCAGCAGCCAACCGAAGCGGGCCGGGAATGAGCAGTTCTTC
TRBV9,TRBD1,TRBJ1-4,CASSVGQGGEKLFF,TGTGCCAGCAGCGTTGGACAGGGGGGAGAAAAACTGTTTTTT
TRBV13,NA,TRBJ2-7,CASSLGRSAASSYEQYF,TGTGCCAGCAGCTTAGGCCGCTCGGCGGCTAGCTCCTACGAGCAGTACTTC
TRBV7-8,TRBD1,TRBJ1-2,CASSSTKGQGDNYGYTF,TGTGCCAGCAGCTCGACGAAAGGACAGGGAGATAACTATGGCTACACCTTC
TRBV7-8,NA,TRBJ2-7,CASSLVGDFPKKRAYEQYF,TGTGCCAGCAGCTTAGTAGGGGACTTCCCCAAAAAGAGGGCCTACGAGCAGTACTTC
TRBV30,TRBD1,TRBJ1-2,CAWTDRASNYGYTF,TGTGCCTGGACCGACAGGGCTTCTAACTATGGCTACACCTTC
TRBV7-9,NA,TRBJ1-2,CASSLLTRQWRTYGYTF,TGTGCCAGCAGCCTTCTAACCCGACAATGGAGGACTTATGGCTACACCTTC
TRBV19,NA,TRBJ1-1,CASSVGGNTEAFF,TGTGCCAGTAGTGTGGGGGGAAACACTGAAGCTTTCTTT
TRBV7-3,TRBD1,TRBJ2-1,CASSFPQGASYNEQFF,TGTGCCAGCAGCTTCCCGCAGGGGGCATCCTACAATGAGCAGTTCTTC
TRBV10-3,TRBD1,TRBJ2-2,CAISDRGPNTGELFF,TGTGCCATCAGTGATAGGGGGCCAAACACCGGGGAGCTGTTTTTT
TRBV15,NA,TRBJ2-2,CATSRRFAGNSGELFF,TGTGCCACCAGCAGAAGGTTCGCAGGGAATAGCGGGGAGCTGTTTTTT
TRBV6-1,TRBD1,TRBJ2-7,CASSEEGTGGYEQYF,TGTGCCAGCAGTGAAGAGGGGACAGGGGGTTACGAGCAGTACTTC
TRBV28,NA,TRBJ2-2,CASTYTRGEAGELFF,TGTGCCAGCACTTACACGAGAGGAGAGGCCGGGGAGCTGTTTTTT
TRBV5-1,TRBD1,TRBJ2-2,CASSLEGSGTGFLGGELFF,TGCGCCAGCAGCTTGGAGGGGTCCGGGACAGGGTTTCTCGGCGGGGAGCTGTTTTTT
TRBV9,NA,TRBJ1-2,CATSRFVRDEGDGYTF,TGTGCCACCTCTCGGTTTGTCCGGGACGAGGGGGATGGCTACACCTTC
TRBV5-4,NA,TRBJ2-5,CASSLDGEETQYF,TGTGCCAGCAGCTTGGACGGGGAAGAGACCCAGTACTTC
TRBV7-9,TRBD1,TRBJ1-6,CASSTGGRLNNSPLHF,TGTGCCAGCAGTACAGGGGGCCGCCTAAATAATTCACCCCTCCACTTT
TRBV19,NA,TRBJ2-3,CASRGPVDTQYF,TGTGCCAGTAGGGGGCCCGTGGATACGCAGTATTTT
TRBV5-4,NA,TRBJ2-7,CASSLRGSYEQYF,TGTGCCAGCAGCTTGAGGGGGTCCTACGAGCAGTACTTC
TRBV4-1,TRBD2,TRBJ2-7,CASSQVLAESYEQYF,TGCGCCAGCAGCCAAGTACTAGCGGAGTCCTACGAGCAGTACTTC
TRBV9,TRBD2,TRBJ2-5,CASSVVPSGSETQYF,TGTGCCAGCAGCGTAGTGCCTAGCGGGAGTGAGACCCAGTACTTC